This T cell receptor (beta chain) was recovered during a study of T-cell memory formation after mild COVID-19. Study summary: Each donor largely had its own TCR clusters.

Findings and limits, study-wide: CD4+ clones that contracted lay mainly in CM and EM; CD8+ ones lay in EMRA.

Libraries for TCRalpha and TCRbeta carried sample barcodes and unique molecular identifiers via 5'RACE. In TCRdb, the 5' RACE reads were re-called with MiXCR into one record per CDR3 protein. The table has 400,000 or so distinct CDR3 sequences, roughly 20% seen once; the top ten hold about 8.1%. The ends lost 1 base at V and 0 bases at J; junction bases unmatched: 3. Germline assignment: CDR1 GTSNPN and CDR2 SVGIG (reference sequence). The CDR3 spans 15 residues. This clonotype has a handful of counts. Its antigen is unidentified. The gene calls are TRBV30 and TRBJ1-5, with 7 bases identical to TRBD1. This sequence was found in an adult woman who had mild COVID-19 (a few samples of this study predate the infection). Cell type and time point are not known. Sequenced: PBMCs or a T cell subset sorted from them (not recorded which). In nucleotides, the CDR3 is TGTGCCTGGAGTGAGGGGACAGTTAGCAATCAGCCCCAGCATTTT. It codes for CAWSEGTVSNQPQHF.